This T cell receptor (beta chain) was retrieved from a study of identifying expanded T cells in peripheral blood. Turning to this clone: Its antigen is unidentified.

Trimming removed 5 bases from V and 0 bases from J; junction bases left unmatched: 7. Per the germline V gene, CDR1 is SGHDN and CDR2 is FVKESK. This CDR3 spans 15 amino acids. Broader study findings: Roughly 1.2 clones differed between technical replicates, versus around 15 and 19 over time. Variance in clone template counts between approximately two-week samples significantly increased with total template count across all healthy donors.

Healthy donors had no documented immune events, such as infections, while sampled. Measured with immunoSEQ multiplex PCR; TCRdb has only the in-frame clones, and not every one. The sample records under 95,000 clones, about 88% being singletons. The source material was blood. The receptor comes from a person between 18 and 70 years old in good health. V and J are TRBV14 and TRBJ2-7, with TRBD1 identical over 7 bases. CDR3 DNA sequence: TGTGCCAGCAGCTCACGACAGGGTTTCTCCTACGAGCAGTACTTC. Its protein is CASSSRQGFSYEQYF.